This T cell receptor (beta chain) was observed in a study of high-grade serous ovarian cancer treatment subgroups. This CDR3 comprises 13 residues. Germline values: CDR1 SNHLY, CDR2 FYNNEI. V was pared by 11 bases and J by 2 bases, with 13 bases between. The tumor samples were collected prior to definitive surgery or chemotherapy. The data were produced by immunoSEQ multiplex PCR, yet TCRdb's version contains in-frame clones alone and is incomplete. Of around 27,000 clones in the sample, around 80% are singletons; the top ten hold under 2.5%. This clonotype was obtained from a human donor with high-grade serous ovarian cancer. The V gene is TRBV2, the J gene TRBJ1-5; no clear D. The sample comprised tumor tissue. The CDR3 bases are TGTGCCTCAGCCAATATGGGCAATCAGCCCCAGCATTTT. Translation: CASANMGNQPQHF.